Below are 11 T cell receptor beta chains sequenced from a single sample in a study of blood T cells in healthy people across ages. Together with a sample-barcoded 5' primer, a J-beta primer mix was included in a second PCR lasting roughly 6 to 12 cycles. TCRdb called the 5' RACE reads again in MiXCR, with one record for every CDR3 protein. The sample records approximately 1,700,000 distinct CDR3 sequences, about 39% being singletons. The source material was blood. All receptors come from a human donor in good health.

This rearrangement joins TRBV11-3 to TRBJ2-1; 9 bases align to TRBD2. Germline values: CDR1 SGHNT, CDR2 YENEEA. There are 15 residues in the CDR3. V was clipped by 8 bases and J by 0 bases; unmatched bases: 5. CDR3 loop: CASGAGGSSYNEQFF. The DNA of the CDR3 is TGTGCCAGCGGCGCGGGGGGGAGCTCCTACAATGAGCAGTTCTTC. Supplemented by reference TRBV11-3 and TRBJ2-1, the full variable domain reads EAGVVQSPRYKIIEKKQPVAFWCNPISGHNTLYWYLQNLGQGPELLIRYENEEAVDDSQLPKDRFSAERLKGVDSTLKIQPAELGDSAVYLCASGAGGSSYNEQFFGPGTRLTVL.

For this clonotype: An end of the junction does not agree with germline; a read error may underlie this. The rearrangement links TRBV4-3 to TRBJ2-1, with TRBD2 matching over 7 bases. Germline V gives CDR1 LGHNA, CDR2 YSLEER. The CDR3 is 15 residues long. The CDR3 DNA reads as TGCGCCAGCAGCCAAGAAACTAGCGCCTACGATGAGCAGTTCTTC. Translation gives CASSQETSAYDEQFF.

The chain carries TRBV7-2 and TRBJ2-2, with D possibly being TRBD1 (6 bases). This CDR3 comprises 15 residues. Germline V lookup: CDR1 SGHTA, CDR2 FQGNSA. Between the trimmed V and J ends, which lost 1 base and 4 bases, there was a span of 10 bases. As DNA, the CDR3 is TGTGCCAGCAGCTTAGTCAGGGGTGGCACCGGGGAGCTGTTTTTT. It translates to CASSLVRGGTGELFF. Drawing the rest from reference TRBV7-2 and TRBJ2-2, the complete variable domain is GAGVSQSPSNKVTEKGKDVELRCDPISGHTALYWYRQSLGQGLEFLIYFQGNSAPDKSGLPSDRFSAERTGGSVSTLTIQRTQQEDSAVYLCASSLVRGGTGELFFGEGSRLTVL.

This chain connects TRBV7-2 to TRBJ2-7; 8 nucleotides agree with TRBD2. The CDR3 runs 13 residues. Germline CDR1 SGHTA, CDR2 FQGNSA. The V segment lost 5 bases and the J segment 6 bases; nucleotides outside the gene matches: 6. The DNA of the CDR3 is TGTGCCAGCAGCCTAGGGACTAGTGGCGAGCAGTACTTC. As protein: CASSLGTSGEQYF.

The V gene is TRBV7-9, the J gene TRBJ1-1; 7 nucleotides match TRBD1. CDR1 SEHNR and CDR2 FQNEAQ come from the germline V gene (reference sequence). The CDR3 is made up of 14 amino acids. J was trimmed by 5 bases and V by 4 bases; bases with no gene match: 7. CDR3 amino acids: CASSYQYRGTEAFF. The CDR3 coding sequence is TGTGCCAGCAGCTACCAATACAGGGGAACTGAAGCTTTCTTT.

The V call is TRBV7-3, the J call TRBJ1-1; D gene ambiguous. This CDR3 contains 14 residues. Trimming cost V 2 bases and J 5 bases, with 12 bases left between them. Germline assignment: CDR1 SGHTA and CDR2 FQGTGA. The CDR3 DNA reads TGTGCCAGCAGCTTAGCGTCCGTGGGGACTGAAGCTTTCTTT. Translating it yields CASSLASVGTEAFF.

The chain joins TRBV12-3 or TRBV12-4 to TRBJ1-6; no definite D call. CDR3 size: 14 residues. The germline V and J ends were trimmed by 5 bases and 12 bases, with 17 bases remaining between them. CDR3 loop: CASSPQDGLRPLHF. The CDR3 coding sequence is TGTGCCAGCAGTCCCCAGGACGGACTAAGACCCCTCCACTTT.

The chain recombines TRBV7-9 with TRBJ2-7; D unclear. CDR3 length: 14 amino acids. The V gene lost 2 bases and the J gene lost 5 bases, with 13 bases spanning the gap. Per germline, CDR1 SEHNR and CDR2 FQNEAQ (reference sequence). CDR3 bases: TGTGCCAGCAGCTTAAGGGTAGCTGCCCACGAGCAGTACTTC. It specifies CASSLRVAAHEQYF.

This clonotype has only one observation. The chain is built from TRBV7-9 and TRBJ1-1; 8 bases agree with TRBD1. The ends lost 5 bases at V and 4 bases at J; junction bases unmatched: 12. The CDR3 consists of 16 residues. Germline V gene sequence: CDR1 SEHNR, CDR2 FQNEAQ (reference sequence). CDR3 in amino acids: CASSQGQGQGRTEAFF. CDR3 sequence (DNA): TGTGCCAGCAGCCAAGGGCAAGGACAGGGTCGCACTGAAGCTTTCTTT.

V usage is TRBV27 and J usage is TRBJ1-2, with D unresolved. The length of the CDR3 is 14 residues. Germline CDR1 MNHEY, CDR2 SMNVEV (reference sequence). Trimming cost V 0 bases and J 7 bases, with 12 bases left between them. This chain's CDR3 is CASSLSGHSGGYTF. The CDR3 nucleotides read TGTGCCAGCAGTTTATCTGGCCACTCGGGTGGCTACACCTTC.

In its sample, this clonotype was seen many times. The chain couples TRBV4-1 to TRBJ1-2, with 9 bases that match TRBD1. This CDR3 has 16 amino acids. J was trimmed by 3 bases and V by 0 bases; bases with no gene match: 5. The V gene's germline CDR1 is MGHRA and CDR2 YSYEKL. CDR3 nucleotides: TGCGCCAGCAGCCAAGACATCGACAGGGGGGACTATGGCTACACCTTC. Amino acid sequence: CASSQDIDRGDYGYTF.